The 9 T cell receptor beta chains below all came from one sample that was sequenced in a study of cytomegalovirus exposure and HLA in healthy donors. The assay was immunoSEQ multiplex PCR, and TCRdb's table has in-frame clones only and misses some. The sample holds some 220,000 clones, about nine tenths seen once. Sequencing was done on a sample of PBMCs. These receptors all come from a woman between 18 and 29 years old in good health and CMV-seronegative.

The chain couples TRBV6-5 to TRBJ1-1; perhaps TRBD1 as D (6 bases). Trimming pared 0 bases from V and 4 bases from J, leaving 9 bases between. This CDR3 is built from 14 residues. CDR1 is MNHEY, CDR2 SVGAGI, per germline. CDR3 DNA: TGTGCCAGCAGTTACTCGGGGGGGCGCACTGAAGCTTTCTTT. It specifies CASSYSGGRTEAFF.

This chain links TRBV4-1 with TRBJ1-2, with D unclear. Looked up from germline, CDR1 is MGHRA and CDR2 is YSYEKL. This CDR3 is built from 15 residues. Trimming removed 0 bases at V and 2 bases at J, with 10 bases between. The CDR3 DNA reads as TGCGCCAGCAGCCAAGATCAGGAAATCAACTATGGCTACACCTTC. As protein: CASSQDQEINYGYTF.

The chain combines TRBV10-1 with TRBJ2-7; D gene uncertain. The CDR3 has 13 amino acids. Germline assignment: CDR1 WNHNN and CDR2 SYGVQD (reference sequence). Trimming removed 3 bases from V and 4 bases from J, with 10 bases in between. CDR3 amino acids: CASSDGRFYEQYF. The DNA for the CDR3 is TGCGCCAGCAGTGACGGCAGGTTTTACGAGCAGTACTTC.

The gene calls are TRBV15 and TRBJ2-1; 13 positions agree with TRBD2. The CDR3 runs to 16 residues. J gave up 7 bases and V 4 bases, and 7 bases lay outside the gene matches. The germline CDR1 and CDR2 sequences are LNHNV and YYDKDF (reference sequence). CDR3 in DNA: TGTGCCACCAGCAAAGGACTAGCGGGAGTCGGAAATGAGCAGTTCTTC. Translating it yields CATSKGLAGVGNEQFF.

This clone was seen only once. The gene calls are TRBV7-9 and TRBJ1-5, with 7 positions matching TRBD1. CDR1 is SEHNR, CDR2 FQNEAQ, per germline (reference sequence). This CDR3 spans 17 amino acids. The V and J ends lost 4 bases and 2 bases, in that order; junction bases with no gene match: 11. The CDR3 DNA sequence: TGTGCCAGCAGCTCAAGGACAGGCCTGCTTCGCAATCAGCCCCAGCATTTT. It codes for CASSSRTGLLRNQPQHF.

This clone was picked up one time. The J gene is TRBJ1-1, the V gene TRBV30; 9 bases are a match to TRBD1. Germline assignment: CDR1 GTSNPN and CDR2 SVGIG (reference sequence). The CDR3 has 14 residues. The CDR3 here is CAVQGAAMNTEAFF. CDR3 in DNA: TGTGCAGTACAGGGGGCCGCTATGAACACTGAAGCTTTCTTT.

This clone was recorded once. The genes are TRBV15 and TRBJ2-2, with no clear D. The germline V gene encodes CDR1 LNHNV and CDR2 YYDKDF (reference sequence). V was shortened by 0 bases and J by 0 bases, with 5 bases between the two germline ends. CDR3 size: 15 residues. CDR3 nucleotide sequence: TGTGCCACCAGCAGAGACTACCCGAACACCGGGGAGCTGTTTTTT. This translates into CATSRDYPNTGELFF. Drawing the rest from reference TRBV15 and TRBJ2-2, the complete variable domain is DAMVIQNPRYQVTQFGKPVTLSCSQTLNHNVMYWYQQKSSQAPKLLFHYYDKDFNNEADTPDNFQSRRPNTSFCFLDIRSPGLGDTAMYLCATSRDYPNTGELFFGEGSRLTVL.

The V and J genes are TRBV30 and TRBJ2-2; D not certain. The CDR3 extends over 13 amino acids. Germline lookup yields CDR1 GTSNPN and CDR2 SVGIG (reference sequence). The V end lost 2 bases, the J end lost 3 bases, and 7 bases lay between the germline ends. DNA for the CDR3: TGTGCCTGGAGTCCACAATACACCGGGGAGCTGTTTTTT. Protein: CAWSPQYTGELFF.

J is TRBJ2-1 and V is TRBV7-9; TRBD1 matches 7 bases. The germline V gene has CDR1 SEHNR and CDR2 FQNEAQ (reference sequence). V lost 4 bases to trimming and J lost 3 bases; unmatched junction nucleotides: 6. The length of the CDR3 is 15 residues. CDR3 amino acids: CASSSPDRDYNEQFF. CDR3 sequence (DNA): TGTGCCAGCAGCTCCCCCGACAGGGACTACAATGAGCAGTTCTTC.